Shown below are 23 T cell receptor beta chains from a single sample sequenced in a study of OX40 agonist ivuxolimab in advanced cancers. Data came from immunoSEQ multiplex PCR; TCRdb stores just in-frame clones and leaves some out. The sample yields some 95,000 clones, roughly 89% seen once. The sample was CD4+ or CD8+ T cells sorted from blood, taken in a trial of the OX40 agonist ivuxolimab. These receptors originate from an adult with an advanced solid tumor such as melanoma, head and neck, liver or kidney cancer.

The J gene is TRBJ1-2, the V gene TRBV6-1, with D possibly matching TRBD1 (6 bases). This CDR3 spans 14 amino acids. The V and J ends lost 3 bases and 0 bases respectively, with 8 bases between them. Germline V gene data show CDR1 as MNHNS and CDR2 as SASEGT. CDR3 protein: CASSEGAANYGYTF. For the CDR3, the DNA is TGTGCCAGCAGTGAGGGGGCAGCTAACTATGGCTACACCTTC.

As DNA, the CDR3 is TGTGCCAGCAGACGGGATTTAGGAGATTATGGCTACACCTTC. Its translation: CASRRDLGDYGYTF. This sequence joins TRBV6-5 and TRBJ1-2; D is uncertain. Germline V CDR1 and CDR2: MNHEY, SVGAGI. This CDR3 has 14 residues. V was cut by 6 bases and J by 5 bases, with 16 bases left in between.

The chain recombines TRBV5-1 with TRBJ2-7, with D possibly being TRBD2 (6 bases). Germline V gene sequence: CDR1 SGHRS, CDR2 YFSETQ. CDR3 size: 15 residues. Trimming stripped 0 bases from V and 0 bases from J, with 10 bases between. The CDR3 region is CASSLAAGSSYEQYF. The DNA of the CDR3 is TGCGCCAGCAGCTTGGCGGCGGGGAGCTCCTACGAGCAGTACTTC. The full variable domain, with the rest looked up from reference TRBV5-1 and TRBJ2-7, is KAGVTQTPRYLIKTRGQQVTLSCSPISGHRSVSWYQQTPGQGLQFLFEYFSETQRNKGNFPGRFSGRQFSNSRSEMNVSTLELGDSALYLCASSLAAGSSYEQYFGPGTRLTVT.

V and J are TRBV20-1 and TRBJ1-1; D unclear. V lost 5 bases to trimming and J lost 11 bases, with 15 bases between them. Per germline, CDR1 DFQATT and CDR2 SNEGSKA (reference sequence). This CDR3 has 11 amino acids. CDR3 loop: CSAPGPQAAFF. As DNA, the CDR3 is TGCAGTGCTCCCGGGCCCCAGGCGGCTTTCTTT.

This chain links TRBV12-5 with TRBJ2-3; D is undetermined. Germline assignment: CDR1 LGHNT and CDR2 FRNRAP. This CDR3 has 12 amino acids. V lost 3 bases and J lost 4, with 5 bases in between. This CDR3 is CASGLNSDTQYF. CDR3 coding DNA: TGTGCTAGTGGTTTAAACTCAGATACGCAGTATTTT.

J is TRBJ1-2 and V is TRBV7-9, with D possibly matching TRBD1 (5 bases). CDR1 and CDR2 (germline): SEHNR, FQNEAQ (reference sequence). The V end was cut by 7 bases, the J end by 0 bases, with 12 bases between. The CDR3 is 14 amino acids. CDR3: CASKMGESNYGYTF. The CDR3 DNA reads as TGTGCCAGCAAAATGGGGGAATCTAACTATGGCTACACCTTC. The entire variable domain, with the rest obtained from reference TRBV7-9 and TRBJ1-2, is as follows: DTGVSQNPRHKITKRGQNVTFRCDPISEHNRLYWYRQTLGQGPEFLTYFQNEAQLEKSRLLSDRFSAERPKGSFSTLEIQRTEQGDSAMYLCASKMGESNYGYTFGSGTRLTVV.

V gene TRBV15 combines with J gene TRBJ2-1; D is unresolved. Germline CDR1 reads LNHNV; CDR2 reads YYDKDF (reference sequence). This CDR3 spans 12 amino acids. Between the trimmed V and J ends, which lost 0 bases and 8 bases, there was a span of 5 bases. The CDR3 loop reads CATSRDWDEQFF. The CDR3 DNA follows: TGTGCCACCAGCAGAGATTGGGATGAGCAGTTCTTC.

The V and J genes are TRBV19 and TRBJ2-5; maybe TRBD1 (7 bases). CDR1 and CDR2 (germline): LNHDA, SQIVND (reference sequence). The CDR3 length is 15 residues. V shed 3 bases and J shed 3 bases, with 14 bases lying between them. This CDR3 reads CASSIAGTAEETQYF. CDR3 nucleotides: TGTGCCAGTAGTATCGCGGGGACAGCGGAAGAGACCCAGTACTTC. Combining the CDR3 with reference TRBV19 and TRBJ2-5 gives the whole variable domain DGGITQSPKYLFRKEGQNVTLSCEQNLNHDAMYWYRQDPGQGLRLIYYSQIVNDFQKGDIAEGYSVSREKKESFPLTVTSAQKNPTAFYLCASSIAGTAEETQYFGPGTRLLVL.

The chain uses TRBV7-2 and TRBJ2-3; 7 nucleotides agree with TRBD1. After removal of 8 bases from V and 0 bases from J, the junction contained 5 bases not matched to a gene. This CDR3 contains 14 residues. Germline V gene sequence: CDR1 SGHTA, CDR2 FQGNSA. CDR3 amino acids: CASSGQPSTDTQYF. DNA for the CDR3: TGTGCCAGCTCGGGACAGCCGAGCACAGATACGCAGTATTTT.

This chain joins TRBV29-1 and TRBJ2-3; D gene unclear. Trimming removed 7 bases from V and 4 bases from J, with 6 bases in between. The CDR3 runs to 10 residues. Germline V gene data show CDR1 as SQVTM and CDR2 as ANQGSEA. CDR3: CSAGADTQYF. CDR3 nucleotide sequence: TGCAGCGCTGGAGCAGATACGCAGTATTTT.

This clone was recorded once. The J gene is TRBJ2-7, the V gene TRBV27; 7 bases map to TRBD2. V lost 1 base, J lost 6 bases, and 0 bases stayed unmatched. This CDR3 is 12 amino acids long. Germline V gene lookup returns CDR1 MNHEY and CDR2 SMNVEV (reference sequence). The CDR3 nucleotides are TGTGCCAGCAGTTTATGGGGGGGCGAGCAGTACTTC. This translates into CASSLWGGEQYF.

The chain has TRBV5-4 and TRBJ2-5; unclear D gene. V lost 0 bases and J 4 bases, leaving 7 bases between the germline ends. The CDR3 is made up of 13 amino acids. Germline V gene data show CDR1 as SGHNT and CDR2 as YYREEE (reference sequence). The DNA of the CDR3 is TGTGCCAGCAGCTTGGCGGCGCCAGAGACCCAGTACTTC. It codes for CASSLAAPETQYF. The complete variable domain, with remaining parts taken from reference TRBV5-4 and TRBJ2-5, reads ETGVTQSPTHLIKTRGQQVTLRCSSQSGHNTVSWYQQALGQGPQFIFQYYREEENGRGNFPPRFSGLQFPNYSSELNVNALELDDSALYLCASSLAAPETQYFGPGTRLLVL.

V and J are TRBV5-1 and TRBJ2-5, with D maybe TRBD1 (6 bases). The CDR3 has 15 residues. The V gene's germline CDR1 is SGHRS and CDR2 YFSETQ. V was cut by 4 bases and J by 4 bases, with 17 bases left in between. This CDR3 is CASSLFTGSGETQYF. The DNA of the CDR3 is TGCGCCAGCAGCCTTTTCACAGGGTCAGGAGAGACCCAGTACTTC.

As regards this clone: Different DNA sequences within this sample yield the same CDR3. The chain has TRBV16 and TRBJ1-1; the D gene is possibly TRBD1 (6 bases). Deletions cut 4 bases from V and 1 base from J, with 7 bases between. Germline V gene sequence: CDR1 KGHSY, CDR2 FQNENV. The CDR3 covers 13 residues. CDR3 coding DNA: TGTGCCAGCAGCCTGGACAGGAACACTGAAGCTTTCTTT. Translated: CASSLDRNTEAFF.

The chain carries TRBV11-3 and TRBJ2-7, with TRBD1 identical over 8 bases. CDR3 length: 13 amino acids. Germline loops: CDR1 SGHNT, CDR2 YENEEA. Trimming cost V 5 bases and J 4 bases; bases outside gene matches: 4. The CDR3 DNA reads TGTGCCAGCAGCCGGGGACAGGCGTACGAGCAGTACTTC. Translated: CASSRGQAYEQYF.

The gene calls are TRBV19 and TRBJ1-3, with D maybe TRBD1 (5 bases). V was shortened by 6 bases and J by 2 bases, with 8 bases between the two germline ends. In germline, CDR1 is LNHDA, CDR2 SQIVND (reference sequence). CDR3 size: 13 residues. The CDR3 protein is CASSGTAGNTIYF. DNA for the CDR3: TGTGCCAGTAGCGGGACCGCTGGAAACACCATATATTTT. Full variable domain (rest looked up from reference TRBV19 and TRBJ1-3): DGGITQSPKYLFRKEGQNVTLSCEQNLNHDAMYWYRQDPGQGLRLIYYSQIVNDFQKGDIAEGYSVSREKKESFPLTVTSAQKNPTAFYLCASSGTAGNTIYFGEGSWLTVV.

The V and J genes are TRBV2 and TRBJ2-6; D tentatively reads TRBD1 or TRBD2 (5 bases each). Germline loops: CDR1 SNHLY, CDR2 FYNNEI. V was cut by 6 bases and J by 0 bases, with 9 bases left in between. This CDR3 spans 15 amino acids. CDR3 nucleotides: TGTGCCAGCAGAGCGGACACCTCTGGGGCCAACGTCCTGACTTTC. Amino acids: CASRADTSGANVLTF.

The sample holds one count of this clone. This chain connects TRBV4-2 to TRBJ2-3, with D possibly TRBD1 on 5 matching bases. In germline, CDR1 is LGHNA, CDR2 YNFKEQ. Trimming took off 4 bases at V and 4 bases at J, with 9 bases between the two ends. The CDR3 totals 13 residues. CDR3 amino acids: CASSPSRADTQYF. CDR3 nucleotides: TGTGCCAGCAGCCCCTCCAGGGCAGATACGCAGTATTTT.

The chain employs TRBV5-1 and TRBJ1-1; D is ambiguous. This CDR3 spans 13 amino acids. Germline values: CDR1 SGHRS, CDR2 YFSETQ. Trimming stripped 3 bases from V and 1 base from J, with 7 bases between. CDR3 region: CASSSDPNTEAFF. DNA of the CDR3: TGCGCCAGCAGCTCAGACCCGAACACTGAAGCTTTCTTT. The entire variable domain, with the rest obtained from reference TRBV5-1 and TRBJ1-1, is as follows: KAGVTQTPRYLIKTRGQQVTLSCSPISGHRSVSWYQQTPGQGLQFLFEYFSETQRNKGNFPGRFSGRQFSNSRSEMNVSTLELGDSALYLCASSSDPNTEAFFGQGTRLTVV.

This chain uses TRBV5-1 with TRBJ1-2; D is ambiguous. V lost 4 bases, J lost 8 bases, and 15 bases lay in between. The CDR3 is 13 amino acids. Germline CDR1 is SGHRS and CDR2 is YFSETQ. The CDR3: CASSIAPENGYTF. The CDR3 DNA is TGCGCCAGCAGCATCGCACCCGAGAACGGCTACACCTTC.

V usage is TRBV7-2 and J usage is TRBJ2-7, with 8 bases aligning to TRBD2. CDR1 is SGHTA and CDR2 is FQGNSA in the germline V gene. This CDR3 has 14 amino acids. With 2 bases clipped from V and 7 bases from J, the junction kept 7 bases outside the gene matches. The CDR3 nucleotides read TGTGCCAGCAGCTTAAGACAGGCGGGGGGAGAGCAGTACTTC. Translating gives CASSLRQAGGEQYF.

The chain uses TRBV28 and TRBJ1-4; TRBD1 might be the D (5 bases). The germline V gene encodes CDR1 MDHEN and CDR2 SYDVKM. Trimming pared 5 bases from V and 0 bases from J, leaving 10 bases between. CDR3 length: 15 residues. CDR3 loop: CASSGTSATNEKLFF. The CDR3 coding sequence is TGTGCCAGCAGTGGGACGTCTGCAACTAATGAAAAACTGTTTTTT.

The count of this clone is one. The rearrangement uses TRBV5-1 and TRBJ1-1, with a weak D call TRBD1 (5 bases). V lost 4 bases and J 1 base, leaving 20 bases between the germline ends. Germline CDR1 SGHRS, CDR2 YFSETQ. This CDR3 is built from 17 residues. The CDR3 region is CASSQWGKTFGNTEAFF. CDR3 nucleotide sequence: TGCGCCAGCAGCCAATGGGGCAAAACGTTTGGGAACACTGAAGCTTTCTTT. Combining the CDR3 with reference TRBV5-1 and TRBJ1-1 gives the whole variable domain KAGVTQTPRYLIKTRGQQVTLSCSPISGHRSVSWYQQTPGQGLQFLFEYFSETQRNKGNFPGRFSGRQFSNSRSEMNVSTLELGDSALYLCASSQWGKTFGNTEAFFGQGTRLTVV.